The 7 T cell receptor beta chains below come from one sample, sequenced in a study of TIL therapy for anti-PD-1-resistant metastatic lung cancer. The immunoSEQ assay was v3. Here immunoSEQ multiplex PCR was the method, and the copy in TCRdb shows in-frame clones only, minus some. The sample has about 57,000 clones; 79% are singletons. Time point here: pre-treatment sample, taken before nivolumab and TIL therapy. The sample in question was blood, obtained at baseline. The source is a woman between 30 and 79 years old with non-small cell lung cancer.

This chain links TRBV5-1 with TRBJ2-5; D is unclear. Trimming shortened V by 2 bases and J by 5 bases, and 10 bases separated the two germline ends. The CDR3 is 13 amino acids. Germline assignment: CDR1 SGHRS and CDR2 YFSETQ. The CDR3 DNA is TGCGCCAGCAGCTTAGGGTTGTCGGAGACCCAGTACTTC. This gives the protein CASSLGLSETQYF.

The chain links TRBV6-1 to TRBJ1-2, with 8 bases identical to TRBD1. V shed 6 bases and J 4 bases; nucleotides not matched to a gene: 13. The CDR3 has 16 residues. Looked up from germline, CDR1 is MNHNS and CDR2 is SASEGT. CDR3 bases: TGTGCCAGCAGGGAAATGGACAGGGAGTCTTTCTATGGCTACACCTTC. It yields the protein CASREMDRESFYGYTF.

The chain is built from TRBV7-3 and TRBJ1-1; no clear D gene. The CDR3 consists of 13 residues. With 1 base removed from V and 0 bases from J, the gap between germline ends came to 3 bases. From germline, CDR1 is SGHTA and CDR2 FQGTGA. The CDR3 nucleotides are TGTGCCAGCAGCTTAAGGATGAACACTGAAGCTTTCTTT. The encoded protein is CASSLRMNTEAFF.

This rearrangement joins TRBV5-1 to TRBJ1-3, with 7 bases aligning to TRBD1. The CDR3 covers 16 residues. Germline V gives CDR1 SGHRS, CDR2 YFSETQ. Germline trimming cut 4 bases from V and 3 bases from J; bases unmatched to any gene: 10. The CDR3 DNA reads as TGCGCCAGCAGCCCCCGAACACAGGGGCATGGAAACACCATATATTTT. Protein: CASSPRTQGHGNTIYF.

The gene calls are TRBV5-1 and TRBJ2-5; 10 bases agree with TRBD1. CDR3 length: 15 amino acids. Trimming removed 3 bases from V and 3 bases from J; junction bases left unmatched: 5. The germline V gene has CDR1 SGHRS and CDR2 YFSETQ. The DNA for the CDR3 is TGCGCCAGCAGCTGGGGGACAGGGGTAAAAGAGACCCAGTACTTC. Translated, it gives CASSWGTGVKETQYF.

The chain joins TRBV27 to TRBJ1-1; D not certain. The germline V gene has CDR1 MNHEY and CDR2 SMNVEV (reference sequence). The CDR3 extends over 11 amino acids. The ends were cut back, 3 bases at V and 3 bases at J, with 2 bases in the middle. The CDR3 protein is CASSFYTEAFF. CDR3 nucleotide sequence: TGTGCCAGCAGTTTTTACACTGAAGCTTTCTTT.

This clone was observed a handful of times. The chain is built from TRBV5-6 and TRBJ1-6; D call uncertain. Germline V gives CDR1 SGHDT, CDR2 YYEEEE. Trimming removed 2 bases at V and 7 bases at J, with 10 bases between. The CDR3 length is 14 residues. CDR3 in DNA: TGTGCCAGCAGCTTAAAAGGCGGAAATTCACCCCTCCACTTT. Its protein product is CASSLKGGNSPLHF.